Following are 9 T cell receptor beta chains from one sample sequenced in a study of cytomegalovirus exposure and HLA in healthy donors. The primer mix had 60 Vbeta and 13 Jbeta primers. Libraries were prepared by immunoSEQ multiplex PCR; TCRdb keeps only in-frame clonotypes and omits some of them. The sample lists about 110,000 clones; approximately 80% were seen once. The specimen was PBMCs. Every receptor here comes from a male donor in good health and CMV-seronegative.

The chain carries TRBV28 and TRBJ2-7; no clear D. V lost 8 bases to trimming and J lost 2 bases, with 19 bases between them. The germline V gene has CDR1 MDHEN and CDR2 SYDVKM. The CDR3 loop spans 15 amino acids. The chain's CDR3 is CASVSGNSYPYEQYF. As DNA, the CDR3 is TGTGCCAGCGTATCAGGAAACTCCTACCCCTACGAGCAGTACTTC.

This clone was recorded only once. The V gene is TRBV2, the J gene TRBJ2-5; possible D gene TRBD2, 5 bases. The J call may be mistaken, given a closer DNA end match to TRBJ2-7. Germline V gene data show CDR1 as SNHLY and CDR2 as FYNNEI. CDR3 length equals 14 residues. The DNA for the CDR3 is TGTGCCAGCATGACCATGGCGGGTTCCTACGAGCAGTACTTC. Its translation is CASMTMAGSYEQYF.

J is TRBJ2-7 and V is TRBV4-2; unclear D gene. Per the germline V gene, CDR1 is LGHNA and CDR2 is YNFKEQ. The length of the CDR3 is 16 residues. V was pared by 1 base and J by 0 bases, with 13 bases between. The CDR3, as DNA: TGTGCCAGCAGCCAAGTCGCACGCCTGAGCTCCTACGAGCAGTACTTC. Protein sequence: CASSQVARLSSYEQYF.

The genes are TRBV7-2 and TRBJ1-2; no firm D call. Germline V gene data show CDR1 as SGHTA and CDR2 as FQGNSA. There are 17 residues in the CDR3. The ends were cut back, 6 bases at V and 1 base at J, with 21 bases in the middle. The CDR3 nucleotides are TGTGCCAGCAGTTCCTTCGAGGGATACGGGGTTAACTATGGCTACACCTTC. It encodes CASSSFEGYGVNYGYTF.

The rearrangement joins TRBV19 to TRBJ1-1, with D unresolved. The CDR3 runs 13 residues. Per the germline V gene, CDR1 is LNHDA and CDR2 is SQIVND (reference sequence). V lost 2 bases and J lost 0, with 4 bases in between. CDR3 nucleotide sequence: TGTGCCAGTAGTATACCTCTGAACACTGAAGCTTTCTTT. Amino acid sequence: CASSIPLNTEAFF. Full variable domain (rest looked up from reference TRBV19 and TRBJ1-1): DGGITQSPKYLFRKEGQNVTLSCEQNLNHDAMYWYRQDPGQGLRLIYYSQIVNDFQKGDIAEGYSVSREKKESFPLTVTSAQKNPTAFYLCASSIPLNTEAFFGQGTRLTVV.

This chain connects TRBV29-1 to TRBJ2-7, with 9 positions matching TRBD2. The length of the CDR3 is 13 residues. From germline, CDR1 is SQVTM and CDR2 ANQGSEA. Trimming removed 4 bases from V and 4 bases from J; junction bases left unmatched: 5. The CDR3 loop is CSVGPTSGYEQYF. DNA of the CDR3: TGCAGCGTTGGTCCAACTAGCGGGTACGAGCAGTACTTC.

The rearrangement links TRBV5-6 to TRBJ1-2, with TRBD1 identical over 10 bases. After removal of 0 bases from V and 7 bases from J, the junction contained 6 bases not matched to a gene. The V gene's germline CDR1 is SGHDT and CDR2 YYEEEE. This CDR3 has 15 amino acids. CDR3 nucleotide sequence: TGTGCCAGCAGCTTGGAGGGACAGGGGATCGGTGGCTACACCTTC. Translating gives CASSLEGQGIGGYTF.

This sequence joins TRBV27 and TRBJ2-1; 11 bases line up with TRBD1. Per germline, CDR1 MNHEY and CDR2 SMNVEV (reference sequence). The CDR3 length is 18 residues. V dropped 8 bases and J dropped 8; count of bases not matched to a gene: 20. CDR3 protein: CASGTDRGLRGSIDEQFF. CDR3 DNA: TGTGCCAGCGGGACGGACAGGGGGCTTCGCGGGAGCATCGATGAGCAGTTCTTC.

This chain connects TRBV7-9 to TRBJ1-1; D remains ambiguous. CDR1 and CDR2 from the germline V gene are SEHNR and FQNEAQ (reference sequence). Trimming pared 1 base from V and 8 bases from J, leaving 8 bases between. The CDR3 has 12 amino acids. The CDR3 bases are TGTGCCAGCAGCTTAGAAACACCCGAAGCTTTCTTT. As protein: CASSLETPEAFF.